The source of this T cell receptor (beta chain) is a study of blood T cell repertoires in COVID-19. The V gene's germline CDR1 is ENHRY and CDR2 SYGVKD. Trimming cost V 0 bases and J 7 bases, with 7 bases left between them. The CDR3 extends over 14 amino acids. Sequencing used immunoSEQ multiplex PCR; TCRdb keeps in-frame clones, though not all of them. In the table there are about 65,000 clones, about 94% of which are singletons. Sequencing input: peripheral blood. The gene calls are TRBV10-3 and TRBJ1-6, with a weak D call TRBD1 (6 bases). The receptor was derived from a man in his 70s with active COVID-19. The CDR3 loop reads CAISESTGNSPLHF. CDR3 coding DNA: TGTGCCATCAGTGAGTCTACAGGGAATTCACCCCTCCACTTT.